This passage covers 26 T cell receptor beta chains from one sample sequenced in a study of PD-L1 blockade in urothelial cancer. Time point of the sample: peripheral blood 6 weeks after treatment start. Profiled with immunoSEQ multiplex PCR; TCRdb holds only in-frame clones, not every one. The profile shows some 40,000 clones, 84% of them singletons. Specimen: PBMCs, collected around atezolizumab (anti-PD-L1) treatment. All receptors derive from a middle-aged man with urothelial cancer.

V and J are TRBV7-2 and TRBJ2-3, with a tentative D call TRBD2 (7 bases). Trimming took off 5 bases at V and 9 bases at J, with 21 bases between the two ends. The germline CDR1 and CDR2 sequences are SGHTA and FQGNSA. The CDR3 loop spans 15 amino acids. The CDR3 sequence is CASSPEGGRAITQYF. The CDR3 coding sequence is TGTGCCAGCAGCCCGGAAGGGGGGAGGGCCATAACGCAGTATTTT.

This clone was detected once. This sequence joins TRBV4-1 and TRBJ2-3; 8 bases are shared with TRBD1. V was clipped by 1 base and J by 0 bases; unmatched bases: 9. Germline values: CDR1 MGHRA, CDR2 YSYEKL. The CDR3 sequence is 18 residues long. The CDR3 region is CASSQGRGQGKSTDTQYF. The CDR3, as DNA: TGCGCCAGCAGCCAAGGGCGCGGACAGGGAAAAAGCACAGATACGCAGTATTTT.

This chain uses TRBV7-2 with TRBJ1-5; possibly TRBD1 for D (6 bases). V was trimmed by 8 bases and J by 2 bases, leaving 10 bases between them. Germline V gives CDR1 SGHTA, CDR2 FQGNSA. The CDR3 is 13 amino acids. CDR3 sequence (DNA): TGTGCCAGCGCCAGACAGGGCAATCAGCCCCAGCATTTT. The encoded protein is CASARQGNQPQHF.

This chain joins TRBV30 and TRBJ2-3, with TRBD2 matching over 10 bases. V lost 1 base and J lost 1; bases outside the gene matches: 5. CDR3 length equals 16 residues. Germline V gene data show CDR1 as GTSNPN and CDR2 as SVGIG (reference sequence). For the CDR3, the DNA is TGTGCCTGGAGTGGGAGACTAGCGGGTGGCACAGATACGCAGTATTTT. Its translation: CAWSGRLAGGTDTQYF. Using reference TRBV30 and TRBJ2-3 for the parts outside the CDR3, the full variable domain is SQTIHQWPATLVQPVGSPLSLECTVEGTSNPNLYWYRQAAGRGLQLLFYSVGIGQISSEVPQNLSASRPQDRQFILSSKKLLLSDSGFYLCAWSGRLAGGTDTQYFGPGTRLTVL.

V is TRBV28 and J is TRBJ1-1; perhaps TRBD1 as D (6 bases). There are 13 residues in the CDR3. Deletions cut 6 bases from V and 4 bases from J, with 12 bases between. Germline V gene sequence: CDR1 MDHEN, CDR2 SYDVKM. CDR3 region: CASRPQGFTEAFF. Written as DNA, the CDR3 is TGTGCCAGCAGACCCCAGGGGTTCACTGAAGCTTTCTTT.

The chain uses TRBV21-1 and TRBJ2-3; the table's D call of TRBD2 was not tested on the DNA. TRBV21-1 is shown as a pseudogene. The CDR3 contains 14 residues. In nucleotides, the CDR3 is TGTGCCAGCACCATAACCGGGGATCCAGATACGCAGTATTTT. Protein: CASTITGDPDTQYF.

This clone was detected only once. CDR3 coding DNA: TGCGCCAGCAGCCAAGACCCTACTCTCACTGAAGCTTTCTTT. Translated: CASSQDPTLTEAFF. The chain is built from TRBV4-1 and TRBJ1-1; D call uncertain. Germline CDR1 reads MGHRA; CDR2 reads YSYEKL. The V gene lost 0 bases and the J gene lost 4 bases, with 9 bases spanning the gap. The CDR3 extends over 14 amino acids.

J is TRBJ2-7 and V is TRBV27, with D tentatively TRBD1 (5 bases). Germline values: CDR1 MNHEY, CDR2 SMNVEV (reference sequence). The CDR3 consists of 14 residues. Deletions cut 8 bases from V and 6 bases from J, with 20 bases between. CDR3: CASSIQASPSEQYF. In DNA, the CDR3 is TGTGCCAGCTCAATACAGGCCTCTCCCTCCGAGCAGTACTTC.

The rearrangement links TRBV6-5 to TRBJ2-1; 7 positions match TRBD1. V lost 5 bases to trimming and J lost 4 bases; unmatched junction nucleotides: 8. Germline CDR1 MNHEY, CDR2 SVGAGI. This CDR3 has 15 amino acids. The CDR3 reads CASSGRDSSYNEQFF. In nucleotides, the CDR3 is TGTGCCAGCAGTGGCCGGGACAGTAGTTACAATGAGCAGTTCTTC.

V and J are TRBV18 and TRBJ1-2; TRBD1 is a possible D gene (5 bases). V was clipped by 3 bases and J by 3 bases, with 11 bases between them. Germline V gene sequence: CDR1 KGHSH, CDR2 LQKENI. The CDR3 sequence is 14 residues long. Written as DNA, the CDR3 is TGTGCCAGCTCACCTAAGGGGATGGACTATGGCTACACCTTC. Translating it yields CASSPKGMDYGYTF.

The V call is TRBV5-4, the J call TRBJ1-2, with a weak D call TRBD1 (5 bases). V was cut by 4 bases and J by 6 bases, with 16 bases left in between. Germline lookup yields CDR1 SGHNT and CDR2 YYREEE (reference sequence). The CDR3 loop spans 14 amino acids. The CDR3: CASSIGGGVDGYTF. In DNA, the CDR3 is TGTGCCAGCAGCATTGGAGGAGGGGTTGATGGCTACACCTTC.

This rearrangement joins TRBV6-5 to TRBJ2-7; 7 nucleotides line up with TRBD1. V shed 6 bases and J 1 base; nucleotides not matched to a gene: 6. Per germline, CDR1 MNHEY and CDR2 SVGAGI. CDR3 length: 14 residues. CDR3 coding DNA: TGTGCCAGCAGACAGGGGTCGTCTTCCTACGAGCAGTACTTC. This gives the protein CASRQGSSSYEQYF.

J is TRBJ1-3 and V is TRBV6-5, with no clear D. Trimming cost V 0 bases and J 7 bases, with 10 bases left between them. CDR1 and CDR2 from the germline V gene are MNHEY and SVGAGI. This CDR3 region has 14 residues. The CDR3 spells CASSYSAKENTIYF. The CDR3 nucleotides are TGTGCCAGCAGTTACTCGGCCAAGGAGAACACCATATATTTT.

The rearrangement joins TRBV28 to TRBJ2-7; 10 bases are a match to TRBD1. The CDR3 has 17 residues. After removal of 1 base from V and 5 bases from J, the junction contained 11 bases not matched to a gene. Germline V gene lookup returns CDR1 MDHEN and CDR2 SYDVKM. CDR3 in DNA: TGTGCCAGCAGTTTATTCGGGATGGACAGGGGGAAGGACGAGCAGTACTTC. Translated, it gives CASSLFGMDRGKDEQYF.

V gene TRBV27 combines with J gene TRBJ1-1; D may be TRBD1 (6 bases). The CDR3 consists of 15 residues. V was shortened by 7 bases and J by 0 bases, with 15 bases between the two germline ends. Germline CDR1 and CDR2: MNHEY and SMNVEV (reference sequence). Written as DNA, the CDR3 is TGTGCCAGCAAACAGGACAGCCTCATGAACACTGAAGCTTTCTTT. Translated: CASKQDSLMNTEAFF.

This clone has a single count. The J gene is TRBJ2-5, the V gene TRBV25-1, with 9 bases that match TRBD2. This CDR3 is 16 amino acids long. Germline V gene sequence: CDR1 MGHDK, CDR2 SYGVNS. V trimming: 3 bases; J trimming: 9 bases; junction bases outside the gene matches: 14. The CDR3 DNA reads TGTGCCAGCAGTGAGGGGGCGGGAGGGCCTAGGAGACCCCAGTACTTC. It is translated as CASSEGAGGPRRPQYF.

The CDR3 reads CASSPDLYGYTF. CDR3 bases: TGTGCCAGCAGTCCCGACTTGTATGGCTACACCTTC. The chain is built from TRBV28 and TRBJ1-2; no clear D. V lost 5 bases, J lost 5 bases, and 9 bases lay in between. The CDR3 sequence is 12 residues long. Germline CDR1 is MDHEN and CDR2 is SYDVKM.

The V call is TRBV5-1, the J call TRBJ2-1; a possible D gene is TRBD2 (6 bases). The CDR3 sequence is 14 residues long. V lost 0 bases and J 8 bases, leaving 12 bases between the germline ends. Germline CDR1 SGHRS, CDR2 YFSETQ. The DNA of the CDR3 is TGCGCCAGCAGCTTGGGGACCGGGACTTATGAGCAGTTCTTC. Residues: CASSLGTGTYEQFF.

The chain employs TRBV6-5 and TRBJ2-7; tentatively, D is TRBD1 (6 bases). CDR1 and CDR2 (germline): MNHEY, SVGAGI. Between the trimmed V and J ends, which lost 0 bases and 6 bases, there was a span of 12 bases. This CDR3 comprises 14 residues. DNA for the CDR3: TGTGCCAGCAGTTACTCCCAGGGGCGGTCCGAGCAGTACTTC. Protein: CASSYSQGRSEQYF.

With regard to this clone: Mismatch with germline at one junction end may stem from a read error. The chain employs TRBV7-7 and TRBJ2-1; D ambiguous. Germline CDR1 SSHAT, CDR2 FNYEAQ (reference sequence). The CDR3 is 13 amino acids. CDR3 in DNA: TGTGCTAGCAGCTTAGAACAGTTCAATGAGCAGTTCTTC. It specifies CASSLEQFNEQFF.

The chain recombines TRBV7-2 with TRBJ1-1, with D tentatively TRBD1 (5 bases). The CDR3 sequence is 13 residues long. The V gene lost 6 bases and the J gene lost 4 bases, with 12 bases spanning the gap. CDR1 and CDR2 from the germline V gene are SGHTA and FQGNSA. CDR3 amino acids: CASSFQGSTEAFF. The CDR3 DNA is TGTGCCAGCAGTTTCCAGGGATCCACTGAAGCTTTCTTT.

V and J are TRBV19 and TRBJ1-1; D is uncertain. Per germline, CDR1 LNHDA and CDR2 SQIVND (reference sequence). Deletions cut 9 bases from V and 1 base from J, with 12 bases between. The CDR3 has 13 residues. This CDR3 is CASCREANTEAFF. The CDR3, as DNA: TGTGCCAGCTGTAGGGAGGCGAACACTGAAGCTTTCTTT.

The gene calls are TRBV11-2 and TRBJ2-3; weak D call: TRBD2 (7 bases). Germline V gene data show CDR1 as SGHAT and CDR2 as FQNNGV. Trimming shortened V by 4 bases and J by 1 base, and 24 bases separated the two germline ends. This CDR3 contains 19 residues. The CDR3 protein is CASSSGASLAGVRTDTQYF. The CDR3 DNA reads TGTGCCAGCAGCTCGGGGGCCTCTTTGGCGGGAGTTCGCACAGATACGCAGTATTTT.

The rearrangement joins TRBV30 to TRBJ2-3, with a weak D call TRBD2 (5 bases). CDR1 is GTSNPN and CDR2 is SVGIG in the germline V gene (reference sequence). The V gene lost 5 bases and the J gene lost 1 base, with 10 bases spanning the gap. The CDR3 is 13 amino acids. The CDR3 DNA sequence: TGTGCCTGGGCGACTACCGGCACAGATACGCAGTATTTT. Translating it yields CAWATTGTDTQYF.

The chain uses TRBV9 and TRBJ2-1, with TRBD2 identical over 7 bases. The CDR3 runs to 15 residues. Germline loops: CDR1 SGDLS, CDR2 YYNGEE. V shed 3 bases, J shed 5 bases, and the junction held 8 bases outside the gene matches. The CDR3 here is CASSESGNINNEQFF. CDR3 DNA: TGTGCCAGCAGCGAGAGCGGGAATATCAACAATGAGCAGTTCTTC. The full variable domain, its missing parts supplied by reference TRBV9 and TRBJ2-1, is DSGVTQTPKHLITATGQRVTLRCSPRSGDLSVYWYQQSLDQGLQFLIQYYNGEERAKGNILERFSAQQFPDLHSELNLSSLELGDSALYFCASSESGNINNEQFFGPGTRLTVL.

This clone has only a few counts. This chain connects TRBV19 to TRBJ2-2, with 9 bases fitting TRBD1. J was trimmed by 11 bases and V by 5 bases; bases with no gene match: 9. There are 14 residues in the CDR3. Germline V gene sequence: CDR1 LNHDA, CDR2 SQIVND (reference sequence). The CDR3 spells CASSVGQGPRELFF. The CDR3 bases are TGTGCCAGTAGTGTCGGACAGGGGCCGAGAGAGCTGTTTTTT.